This is a list of T cell receptor beta chains from one sample in a study of cytomegalovirus exposure and HLA in healthy donors. Assay used: immunoSEQ multiplex PCR; TCRdb lists only in-frame clones, some missing. This sample has under 150,000 clones; approximately 70% occur once, and the top ten carry 2.6%. The source material was PBMCs. All receptors derive from a woman aged 60-75 years in good health and CMV-seropositive. CDR3s include the opening cysteine and the closing phenylalanine or tryptophan. The D gene is left open where the match is weak. Clone size is not always given. Where it is, it says once, few, many or a class for expanded clones.

d_gene: .
abundance: .
j_gene: TRBJ2-6
v_gene: TRBV6-5
CDR3nt: TGTGCCAGCAGTGGGCGGGTTCTGGGGGCCAACGTCCTGACTTTC
CDR3aa: CASSGRVLGANVLTF

d_gene: .
abundance: .
j_gene: TRBJ1-6
v_gene: TRBV27
CDR3nt: TGTGCCACCCAGGGAAGCTCCTATAACTCACCCCTCCACTTT
CDR3aa: CATQGSSYNSPLHF

d_gene: .
abundance: .
j_gene: TRBJ2-7
v_gene: TRBV2
CDR3nt: TGTGCCAGCATGGAGTTCGACCATTATTTC
CDR3aa: CASMEFDHYF

d_gene: .
abundance: .
j_gene: TRBJ1-1
v_gene: TRBV14
CDR3nt: TGTGCCAGCAGCCCCCCGTGGGGGGAGCCGAACACTGAAGCTTTCTTT
CDR3aa: CASSPPWGEPNTEAFF

d_gene: TRBD2
abundance: few
j_gene: TRBJ2-7
v_gene: TRBV29-1
CDR3nt: TGCAGCGTTGAGCTAGCGGGGTCCCCAACCTACGAGCAGTACTTC
CDR3aa: CSVELAGSPTYEQYF

d_gene: TRBD1
abundance: .
j_gene: TRBJ1-2
v_gene: TRBV6-5
CDR3nt: TGTGCCAGCAGTTACACGGGACAGGGGGCCGATGGCTACACCTTC
CDR3aa: CASSYTGQGADGYTF

d_gene: TRBD2
abundance: .
j_gene: TRBJ2-1
v_gene: TRBV19
CDR3nt: TGTGCCAGTAGTATAGATGGGATTACTAGCGGGTCCTACAATGAGCAGTTCTTC
CDR3aa: CASSIDGITSGSYNEQFF

d_gene: .
abundance: few
j_gene: TRBJ1-2
v_gene: TRBV19
CDR3nt: TGTGCCAGTACCACAAGACAGACCCCTAACTATGGCTACACCTTC
CDR3aa: CASTTRQTPNYGYTF

d_gene: .
abundance: .
j_gene: TRBJ2-7
v_gene: TRBV29-1
CDR3nt: TGCAGCGTTGTTGGGTCGGGGGAGCAGTACTTC
CDR3aa: CSVVGSGEQYF

d_gene: .
abundance: .
j_gene: TRBJ2-2
v_gene: TRBV21-1
CDR3nt: TGTGCCAGCAGCAAAAGGAGAGGAGCAAGGGGGAGGGCGTGCAACACCGGGGAGCTGTTTTTT
CDR3aa: CASSKRRGARGRACNTGELFF

d_gene: TRBD1
abundance: once
j_gene: TRBJ1-2
v_gene: TRBV29-1
CDR3nt: TGCAGCGTTAAGACGCCTGGGACAGGGACTACGGGGTACACCTTC
CDR3aa: CSVKTPGTGTTGYTF

d_gene: TRBD1
abundance: .
j_gene: TRBJ2-4
v_gene: TRBV6-5
CDR3nt: TGTGCCAGCAGCCTGGACAGGCATTTGCAGTACTTC
CDR3aa: CASSLDRHLQYF

d_gene: TRBD2
abundance: .
j_gene: TRBJ2-5
v_gene: TRBV7-2
CDR3nt: TGTGCCAGCAGCCCAACCTACCTACTAGCGGGGGGGCGGGAGACCCAGTACTTC
CDR3aa: CASSPTYLLAGGRETQYF

d_gene: TRBD2
abundance: .
j_gene: TRBJ2-1
v_gene: TRBV7-8
CDR3nt: TGTGCCAGCAGCTTCGGGACTAGGGGTCCGGGTGATGAGCAGTTCTTC
CDR3aa: CASSFGTRGPGDEQFF

d_gene: .
abundance: many
j_gene: TRBJ1-4
v_gene: TRBV28
CDR3nt: TGTGCCAGCAGTTTCCAGGGAAGATCCGAGGAAAAACTGTTTTTT
CDR3aa: CASSFQGRSEEKLFF

d_gene: TRBD1
abundance: few
j_gene: TRBJ2-3
v_gene: TRBV5-4
CDR3nt: TGTGCCAGCAGCTTGCCCTTACAGGGGGGTACAGATACGCAGTATTTT
CDR3aa: CASSLPLQGGTDTQYF

d_gene: .
abundance: .
j_gene: TRBJ1-2
v_gene: TRBV9
CDR3nt: TGTGCCAGCAGCGTTAGACGGGGTGGCTACACCTTC
CDR3aa: CASSVRRGGYTF